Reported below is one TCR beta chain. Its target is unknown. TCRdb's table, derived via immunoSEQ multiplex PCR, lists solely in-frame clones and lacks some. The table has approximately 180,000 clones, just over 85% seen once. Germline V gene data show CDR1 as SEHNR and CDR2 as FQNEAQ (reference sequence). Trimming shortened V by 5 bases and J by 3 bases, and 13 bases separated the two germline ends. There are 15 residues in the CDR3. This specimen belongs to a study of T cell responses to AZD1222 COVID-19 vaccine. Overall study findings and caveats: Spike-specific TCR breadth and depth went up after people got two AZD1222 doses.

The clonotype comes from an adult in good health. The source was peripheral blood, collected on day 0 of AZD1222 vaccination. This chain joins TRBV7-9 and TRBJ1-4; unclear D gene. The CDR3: CASSTGLSANEKLFF. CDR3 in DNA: TGTGCCAGCAGCACGGGCCTCTCGGCTAATGAAAAACTGTTTTTT.